A single T cell receptor (beta chain) is shown here with its context. The record originates from a study of blood T cell repertoires in COVID-19. Clones were sequenced by immunoSEQ multiplex PCR, and TCRdb holds only the in-frame ones, with some missing. The sample lists 110,000 or so clones, approximately 90% occurring once. V was trimmed by 3 bases and J by 3 bases, leaving 9 bases between them. The germline V gene has CDR1 LGHNA and CDR2 YSLEER. The CDR3 totals 13 residues. The sample was peripheral blood. V is TRBV4-3 and J is TRBJ2-7; D unresolved. The TCR originated in a woman aged 45-65 years with acute or convalescent COVID-19. As DNA, the CDR3 is TGCGCCAGCAGCCACCAGGTTAACTACGAGCAGTACTTC. Residues: CASSHQVNYEQYF.